The 5 T cell receptor beta chains below were found in one sample sequenced in a study of T cell repertoires in cytomegalovirus infection. Their cognate antigens are unknown. TCRdb re-derived calls from the reads in MiXCR, one entry per CDR3 protein. The repertoire has about 52,000 distinct CDR3 sequences, roughly a fifth of them found once; the top ten carry roughly 75%. Sequencing was performed on CD8+ T cells from cultured PBMCs, taken from culture after CMV antigen stimulation. Source of these receptors: a human donor in good health (CMV status not recorded). Some clones in this sample may be carry-over from other donors' samples.

This clonotype was detected a few times. J is TRBJ1-4 and V is TRBV7-8; 7 bases fit TRBD1. Germline V lookup: CDR1 SGHVS, CDR2 FQNEAQ. V lost 5 bases to trimming and J lost 3 bases; unmatched junction nucleotides: 18. This CDR3 is built from 19 residues. The CDR3 spells CASSNPRDSQLTANEKLFF. Written as DNA, the CDR3 is TGTGCCAGCAGCAACCCCCGGGACAGCCAACTAACCGCTAATGAAAAACTGTTTTTT.

This clonotype was detected many times. This rearrangement joins TRBV27 to TRBJ1-1, with D uncertain. The ends were cut back, 6 bases at V and 0 bases at J, with 11 bases in the middle. Germline-derived CDR1 and CDR2 are MNHEY and SMNVEV (reference sequence). CDR3 size: 14 residues. The CDR3 loop reads CASSTGVLNTEAFF. The DNA for the CDR3 is TGTGCCAGCAGCACCGGGGTACTGAACACTGAAGCTTTCTTT.

The chain carries TRBV11-3 and TRBJ1-1; perhaps TRBD1 as D (5 bases). Germline lookup yields CDR1 SGHNT and CDR2 YENEEA. Trimming cost V 3 bases and J 4 bases, with 15 bases left between them. There are 15 residues in the CDR3. The CDR3 protein is CASSFGVGRATEAFF. The CDR3, as DNA: TGTGCCAGCAGCTTTGGCGTGGGCAGGGCCACTGAAGCTTTCTTT.

The rearrangement links TRBV7-6 to TRBJ2-1; 9 nucleotides align to TRBD2. The CDR3 contains 18 residues. Germline assignment: CDR1 SGHVS and CDR2 FNYEAQ. With 3 bases clipped from V and 0 bases from J, the junction kept 9 bases outside the gene matches. The CDR3 sequence: CASSLSGGLESSYNEQFF. CDR3 coding DNA: TGTGCCAGCAGCTTGAGCGGGGGGCTTGAGAGCTCCTACAATGAGCAGTTCTTC.

This clonotype appeared a few times. The genes are TRBV6-6 and TRBJ2-3; D gene uncertain. This CDR3 has 12 amino acids. V was shortened by 0 bases and J by 6 bases, with 4 bases between the two germline ends. Germline-derived CDR1 and CDR2 are MNHNY and SVGAGI (reference sequence). CDR3 protein: CASSYSGDTQYF. In DNA form, the CDR3 reads TGTGCCAGCAGTTACTCAGGGGATACGCAGTATTTT.